This is a list of T cell receptor beta chains from one sample in a study of blood T cell repertoires in COVID-19. Assay used: immunoSEQ multiplex PCR; TCRdb lists only in-frame clones, some missing. The sample records about 150,000 clones, around four fifths being singletons. Sequencing was performed on PBMCs or T cells enriched from blood (not recorded which). All receptors come from a woman aged 50 to 60 who had recovered from COVID-19. CDR3s include the opening cysteine and the closing phenylalanine or tryptophan. D genes are given only for firm matches. Some rows mark clone size as missing; the rest say once, few, many or name a class of expanded clone.

NA,TRBV6-2/TRBV6-3,TRBJ1-5,NA,CASSPPGVDQPQHF,TGTGCCAGCAGCCCTCCCGGGGTCGATCAGCCCCAGCATTTT
TRBD1,TRBV5-6,TRBJ1-2,medium-sized,CASSSTGVHGYTF,TGTGCCAGCAGCTCGACAGGGGTGCATGGCTACACCTTC
NA,TRBV19,TRBJ1-6,NA,CASSMGQGRKNSPLHF,TGTGCCAGTAGTATGGGTCAGGGGCGAAAGAATTCACCCCTCCACTTT
NA,TRBV2,TRBJ1-3,NA,CASIGGFGSSGNTIYF,TGTGCCAGCATTGGAGGTTTTGGGAGCTCTGGAAACACCATATATTTT
NA,TRBV6-5,TRBJ2-7,NA,CASSYNGGYEQYF,TGTGCCAGCAGTTACAACGGGGGATACGAGCAGTACTTC
NA,TRBV5-4,TRBJ2-7,NA,CASSRGSSYEQYF,TGTGCCAGCAGCCGGGGGAGCTCCTACGAGCAGTACTTC
NA,TRBV2,TRBJ1-5,NA,CASNLEMTQPQHF,TGTGCCAGCAATCTAGAGATGACGCAGCCCCAGCATTTT
NA,TRBV5-5,TRBJ1-5,NA,CASSPESQANQPQHF,TGTGCCAGCAGCCCAGAGAGTCAGGCCAATCAGCCCCAGCATTTT
NA,TRBV18,TRBJ2-5,NA,CASSPGVTRETQYF,TGTGCCAGCTCACCCGGAGTGACCCGGGAGACCCAGTACTTC
TRBD2,TRBV6-5,TRBJ2-3,NA,CASSYTSGGTDTQYF,TGTGCCAGCAGTTACACTAGCGGGGGGACAGATACGCAGTATTTT
NA,TRBV25-1,TRBJ2-7,NA,CASRTGSEQYF,TGTGCCAGCCGCACAGGATCCGAGCAGTACTTC
TRBD1,TRBV7-9,TRBJ2-3,NA,CASSRTGGGDTQYF,TGTGCCAGCAGCCGGACAGGGGGAGGAGATACGCAGTATTTT
NA,TRBV11-2,TRBJ2-3,NA,CASSLSPGNTDTQYF,TGTGCCAGCAGCTTAAGCCCGGGAAACACAGATACGCAGTATTTT
NA,TRBV9,TRBJ1-3,few,CASSPFDSGPGNTIYF,TGTGCCAGCAGCCCATTTGATTCAGGCCCTGGAAACACCATATATTTT